Listed below are T cell receptor beta chains from one sample, sequenced in a study of T cells in localized non-small cell lung cancer. Some clones are missing from TCRdb's copy, which holds only in-frame ones; the method was immunoSEQ multiplex PCR. The table lists 100,000 to 150,000 clones, 89% of them singletons. Sequences were derived from peripheral blood, sampled before any cancer treatment. These receptors all stem from a female donor older than 55 with stage I lung adenocarcinoma. Each CDR3 is given with its conserved first and last residue. The order of the fields is V gene, D gene, J gene, clone size, CDR3 protein, CDR3 DNA. A D gene is named only where the DNA matches it firmly. Size is stated for part of the rows, as once, few or many counts, or as a class when the clone is expanded.

TRBV28	-	TRBJ2-1	-	CASSPFPRQESNNEQFF	TGTGCCAGCAGTCCTTTTCCGCGCCAGGAGTCAAACAATGAGCAGTTCTTC
TRBV4-1	TRBD2	TRBJ2-7	-	CASSQDLAGGSYEQYF	TGCGCCAGCAGCCAAGATCTAGCGGGGGGTTCCTACGAGCAGTACTTC
TRBV6-5	-	TRBJ1-3	-	CASSYSPASGNTIYF	TGTGCCAGCAGTTACTCTCCTGCCAGTGGAAACACCATATATTTT
TRBV9	TRBD1	TRBJ1-6	-	CASSAQGLGSPLHF	TGTGCCAGCAGCGCACAGGGGCTGGGATCACCCCTCCACTTT
TRBV25-1	TRBD1	TRBJ2-6	-	CASSATTGGAGANVLTF	TGTGCCAGCAGCGCTACGACAGGGGGCGCTGGGGCCAACGTCCTGACTTTC
TRBV19	-	TRBJ1-1	-	CASSPRTAMNTEAFF	TGTGCCAGTAGTCCGCGGACAGCAATGAACACTGAAGCTTTCTTT
TRBV29-1	-	TRBJ1-1	few	CSAGTENTEAFF	TGCAGCGCCGGGACGGAGAACACTGAAGCTTTCTTT
TRBV14	-	TRBJ2-1	-	CASSQEIFGAGYFF	TGTGCCAGCAGCCAAGAAATCTTCGGGGCAGGGTATTTCTTC
TRBV11-3	-	TRBJ2-1	-	CASSLTIGNNEQFF	TGTGCCAGCAGCTTAACGATAGGGAACAATGAGCAGTTCTTC
TRBV30	TRBD1	TRBJ2-7	-	CAWSVETGNLYEQYF	TGTGCCTGGAGTGTGGAGACAGGGAACCTCTACGAGCAGTACTTC
TRBV29-1	-	TRBJ1-5	-	CSVATGNRPQHF	TGCAGCGTCGCGACAGGCAATAGGCCCCAGCATTTT
TRBV9	-	TRBJ2-6	once	CASSVDLSGANVLTF	TGTGCCAGCAGCGTAGATTTGTCTGGGGCCAACGTCCTGACTTTC
TRBV2	-	TRBJ1-1	-	CASSPGRRVNTEAFF	TGTGCCAGCAGTCCGGGACGCCGGGTGAACACTGAAGCTTTCTTT
TRBV27	TRBD2	TRBJ2-3	-	CASRRAGVIDTQYF	TGTGCCAGCAGAAGAGCGGGAGTGATAGATACGCAGTATTTT
TRBV21-1	-	TRBJ2-5	-	CASSNLETQYF	TGTGCCAGCAGCAACCTAGAGACCCAGTACTTC